This entry features one T cell receptor (beta chain) sequence. No antigen is known for it. Here immunoSEQ multiplex PCR was the method, and the copy in TCRdb shows in-frame clones only, minus some. The profile shows just over 60,000 clones, 60% to 85% of them singletons. Ipilimumab CTLA-4 blockade and focal radiation were given to patients with chemo-refractory metastatic non-small-cell lung cancer. The sample is drawn from a study of radiotherapy plus CTLA-4 blockade in lung cancer. Overall study context: Patients showed objective responses in 15% to 20% of cases and disease control in more than 25%. Study results and limitations: Among blood TCR repertoires after radiotherapy plus ipilimumab, tumor-derived clones expanded. Early blood T cell clone dynamics, with interferon-beta, were reported to best predict response.

CDR1 and CDR2 (germline): SGHAT, FQNNGV. Deletions cut 5 bases from V and 4 bases from J, with 5 bases between. The CDR3 extends over 11 amino acids. This chain uses TRBV11-2 with TRBJ1-2; D is unclear. Sequences were derived from peripheral blood, sampled from a patient treated with radiotherapy plus ipilimumab. This TCR was sampled from a human donor with non-small cell lung cancer who had a complete response to radiotherapy plus ipilimumab. The CDR3 DNA follows: TGTGCCAGCAGCGAAAGCTATGGCTACACCTTC. Protein sequence: CASSESYGYTF.